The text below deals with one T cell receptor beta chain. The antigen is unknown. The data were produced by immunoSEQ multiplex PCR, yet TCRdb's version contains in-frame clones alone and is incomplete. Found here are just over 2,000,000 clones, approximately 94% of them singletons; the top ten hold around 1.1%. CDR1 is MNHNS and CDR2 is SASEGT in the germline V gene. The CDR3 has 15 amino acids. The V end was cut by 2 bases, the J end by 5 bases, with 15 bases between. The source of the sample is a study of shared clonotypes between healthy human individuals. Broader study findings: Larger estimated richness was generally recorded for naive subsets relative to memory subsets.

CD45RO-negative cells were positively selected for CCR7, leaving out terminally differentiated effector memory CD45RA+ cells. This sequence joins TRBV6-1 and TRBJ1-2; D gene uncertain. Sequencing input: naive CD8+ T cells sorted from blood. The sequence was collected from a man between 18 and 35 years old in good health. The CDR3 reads CASSETGISWYGYTF. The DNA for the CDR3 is TGTGCCAGCAGTGAAACCGGAATTAGTTGGTATGGCTACACCTTC.